A selection of T cell receptor beta chains follows, all from one sample in a study of response to subunit inactivated influenza vaccine. MiXCR, applied by TCRdb to the RT-PCR reads, yields one record per CDR3 protein. The table includes 650,000 or so distinct CDR3 sequences, about 14% detected once. This specimen consisted of PBMCs from blood, obtained 14 to 15 days before vaccination. The receptors stem from a man aged 45-60 years who received an inactivated influenza vaccine. Each CDR3 is given with its conserved first and last residue. The D gene is left open where the match is weak. A row's size may be missing; if present it is once, few, many or a size class.

>TRBD1|TRBJ1-6|few|TRBV12-3/TRBV12-4
TGTGCCACCAGTTTAAGACAGGGCAACACCTCACCCCTCCACTTT
CATSLRQGNTSPLHF
>TRBD1|TRBJ2-5|many|TRBV27
TGTGCCAGCATTCCCCTCTGGACAGGACGACAAGAGACCCAGTACTTC
CASIPLWTGRQETQYF
>NA|TRBJ1-1|NA|TRBV14
TGTGCCAGCAGCACACAGCCCGGGGCTGAAGCTTTCTTT
CASSTQPGAEAFF
>NA|TRBJ1-6|many|TRBV20-1
TGCAGTGCTAGCCGGGACAAACATAATTCACCCCTCCACTTT
CSASRDKHNSPLHF
>NA|TRBJ1-1|NA|TRBV12-3/TRBV12-4
TGTGCCAGCAGCCCGGTATTTGGGATCACTGAAGCTTTCTTT
CASSPVFGITEAFF
>NA|TRBJ2-1|NA|TRBV5-1
TGCGCCAGCAGCTTGGGGAGGGGTAGGGTGGAGGAGCAGTTCTTC
CASSLGRGRVEEQFF
>NA|TRBJ2-1|many|TRBV4-1
TGCGCCAGCAGCCAGGTAATGAGTAATGAGCAGTTCTTC
CASSQVMSNEQFF
>NA|TRBJ2-7|few|TRBV5-1
TGCGCCAGCAGCCTGGATTGGGGCCCGGACCGGGACGAGCAGTACTTC
CASSLDWGPDRDEQYF
>NA|TRBJ1-1|few|TRBV5-1
TGCGCCAGCAGCTTGTACTCCCGGGACACTGAAGCTTTCTTT
CASSLYSRDTEAFF
>NA|TRBJ1-1|NA|TRBV20-1
TGCAGTGCTAGCGAGGGTTTGGCTGAAGCTTTCTTT
CSASEGLAEAFF
>NA|TRBJ2-1|NA|TRBV28
TGTGCCAGCAGTTTAATGGTGTATGAGCAGTTCTTC
CASSLMVYEQFF
>NA|TRBJ2-1|NA|TRBV6-1
TGTGCCAGCAGTGAAATGAAGGGGGTTGAGCAGTTCTTC
CASSEMKGVEQFF
>TRBD2|TRBJ2-1|few|TRBV18
TGTGCCAGCTCACCAACCCAGGGGCTAGCGGGTGGTAGCTCCTACAATGAGCAGTTCTTC
CASSPTQGLAGGSSYNEQFF
>NA|TRBJ2-7|few|TRBV12-3/TRBV12-4
TGTGCCAGCAGTTTAGATTACAGTAGCCACGAGCAGTACTTC
CASSLDYSSHEQYF
>NA|TRBJ1-6|few|TRBV19
TGTGCCAGTAGTATGTCGGAGAGCTCCTATAATTCACCCCTCCACTTT
CASSMSESSYNSPLHF
>TRBD1|TRBJ2-5|few|TRBV25-1
TGTGCCAGCAGCAGGCAGGGGGAAGAGACCCAGTACTTC
CASSRQGEETQYF
>TRBD1|TRBJ2-5|NA|TRBV29-1
TGCAGCGTTGATTGGGGGACAGGGGTGGGCTTC
CSVDWGTGVGF
>NA|TRBJ1-4|NA|TRBV18
TGTGCCAGCTCACCACAGTCAGGCTCACGGGAAAAACTGTTTTTT
CASSPQSGSREKLFF
>TRBD2|TRBJ2-3|few|TRBV10-3
TGTGCCATCAGCGGGACTAGCGGCACAGATACGCAGTATTTT
CAISGTSGTDTQYF
>NA|TRBJ2-1|few|TRBV19
TGTGCCAGTAGTATAAGATTGACATTGACCTACAATGAGCAGTTCTTC
CASSIRLTLTYNEQFF
>NA|TRBJ1-1|few|TRBV4-1
TGCGCCAGCAGCCAAGATCAACTGGCGAGGACTGAAGCTTTCTTT
CASSQDQLARTEAFF
>TRBD2|TRBJ2-7|NA|TRBV29-1
TGCAGCGCACGGACTAGCGGGAGTTACTACGAGCAGTACTTC
CSARTSGSYYEQYF
>NA|TRBJ1-1|NA|TRBV29-1
TGCAGCGCTCAAGGGCCGGGGAACACTGAAGCTTTCTTT
CSAQGPGNTEAFF
>NA|TRBJ2-2|few|TRBV4-2
TGTGCCAGCAGCCAAGATTTTGGGGGCGGGAACACCGGGGAGCTGTTTTTT
CASSQDFGGGNTGELFF
>NA|TRBJ1-2|NA|TRBV28
TGTGCCAGCAGTTTATCACGCGGGGGGTACTATGGCTACACCTTC
CASSLSRGGYYGYTF